This TCR beta chain was recorded in a study of PD-1 blockade in classical Hodgkin lymphoma. Relapse was seen in all patients after autologous stem cell transplantation, and brentuximab vedotin exposure was variable. Thawed PBMCs yielded CD4+ T cells through magnetic negative selection. Remarks on this clone: The antigen is undetermined.

Study-wide results and limits: In newly diagnosed patients, baseline TCR diversity was reportedly below that of healthy donors.

The data were produced by immunoSEQ multiplex PCR, yet TCRdb's version contains in-frame clones alone and is incomplete. The table records about 29,000 clones, about 85% of them present only once. This clonotype was sampled from a human donor with classical Hodgkin lymphoma. The sample consisted of CD4+ T cells from blood, taken at baseline.

The CDR3 loop is CASSLGPNYGYTF. The CDR3 DNA reads as TGTGCCAGCAGTTTAGGACCTAACTATGGCTACACCTTC. V and J are TRBV27 and TRBJ1-2, with D unclear. The CDR3 is 13 residues long. Germline assignment: CDR1 MNHEY and CDR2 SMNVEV (reference sequence). V gave up 2 bases and J gave up 0 bases, with 4 bases separating them.